The entry below gives a single TCR beta chain sequence along with its context. Its antigen is as yet unknown. Relative to the germline gene, one junction end is altered; a read error may explain this. Sequencing used immunoSEQ multiplex PCR; TCRdb keeps in-frame clones, though not all of them. The repertoire holds under 30,000 clones, with roughly 88% as singletons. The data belong to a study of graft-versus-host responses after intestinal transplantation. Background on the study: Anti-thymocyte globulin served as induction for all recipients, who then took tacrolimus and steroids for around 3 years. General study results and limits: Peak GvH clone levels in circulation were associated with early post-transplant HvG declines. GvH clones were identified in recipient marrow, with some first appearing in ileum or blood. High graft-versus-host to host-versus-graft clonal ratios were seen in allografts of patients with graft-donor T cell macrochimerism.

Germline V lookup: CDR1 SGHDN, CDR2 FVKESK. The CDR3 totals 13 residues. The TCR sequence derives from a human patient who received an intestinal transplant, so some T cells may come from the graft donor. V usage is TRBV14 and J usage is TRBJ2-1; D gene uncertain. The sample consisted of PBMCs, taken roughly 69 weeks after intestinal transplant. The CDR3 bases are TGTGCCAGCAGCCAAGTCCTGTACACTGAGCAGTTCTTC. It translates to CASSQVLYTEQFF.